The clone carrying this T cell receptor (beta chain) has just a few counts. What it binds is unknown. The data originate from a study of T cell responses to AZD1222 COVID-19 vaccine. Findings and limits, study-wide: Only 5 or 6 AZD1222 recipients were seropositive at baseline. Nearly half of spike-specific TCRs reportedly go after variant regions that carry no mutations.

Germline values: CDR1 LNHDA, CDR2 SQIVND (reference sequence). This CDR3 contains 16 residues. With V trimmed by 4 bases and J by 1 base, 4 bases remained unmatched. TCRdb keeps only in-frame clones here, not all; method: immunoSEQ multiplex PCR. Of about 140,000 clones listed, roughly 90% are singletons. Sequencing used peripheral blood, obtained on day 0 of AZD1222 vaccination. The V and J genes are TRBV19 and TRBJ2-2, with 9 bases matching TRBD1. This sequence was found in an adult in good health. The CDR3 DNA sequence: TGTGCCAGTAGTAGGACAGGGGCCTGGAACACCGGGGAGCTGTTTTTT. This gives the protein CASSRTGAWNTGELFF.